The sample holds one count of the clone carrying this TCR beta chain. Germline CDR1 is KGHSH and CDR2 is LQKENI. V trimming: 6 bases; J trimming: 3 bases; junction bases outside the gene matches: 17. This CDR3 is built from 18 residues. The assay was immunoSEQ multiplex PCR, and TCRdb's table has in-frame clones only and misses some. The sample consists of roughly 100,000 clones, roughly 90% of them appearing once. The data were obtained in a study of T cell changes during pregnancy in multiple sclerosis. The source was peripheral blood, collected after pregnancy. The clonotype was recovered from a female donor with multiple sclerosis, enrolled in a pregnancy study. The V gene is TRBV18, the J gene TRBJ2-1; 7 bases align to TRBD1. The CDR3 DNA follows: TGTGCCAGCTCCCAAAGAGAGACAGGGTCTGATAACTACAATGAGCAGTTCTTC. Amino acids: CASSQRETGSDNYNEQFF.